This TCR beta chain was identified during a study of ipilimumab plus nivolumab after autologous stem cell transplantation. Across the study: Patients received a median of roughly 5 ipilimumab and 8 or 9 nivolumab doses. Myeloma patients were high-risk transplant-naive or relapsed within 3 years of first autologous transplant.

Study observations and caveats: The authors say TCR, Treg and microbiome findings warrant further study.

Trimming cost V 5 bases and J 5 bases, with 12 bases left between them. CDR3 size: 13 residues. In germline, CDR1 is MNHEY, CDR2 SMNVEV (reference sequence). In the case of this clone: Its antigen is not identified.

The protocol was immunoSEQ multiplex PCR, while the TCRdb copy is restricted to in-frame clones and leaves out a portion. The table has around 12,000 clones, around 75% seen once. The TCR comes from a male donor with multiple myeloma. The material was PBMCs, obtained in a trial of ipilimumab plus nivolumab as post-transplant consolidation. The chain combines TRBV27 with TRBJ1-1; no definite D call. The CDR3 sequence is CASSQESLTEAFF. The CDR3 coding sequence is TGTGCCAGCAGTCAAGAGAGTTTGACTGAAGCTTTCTTT.